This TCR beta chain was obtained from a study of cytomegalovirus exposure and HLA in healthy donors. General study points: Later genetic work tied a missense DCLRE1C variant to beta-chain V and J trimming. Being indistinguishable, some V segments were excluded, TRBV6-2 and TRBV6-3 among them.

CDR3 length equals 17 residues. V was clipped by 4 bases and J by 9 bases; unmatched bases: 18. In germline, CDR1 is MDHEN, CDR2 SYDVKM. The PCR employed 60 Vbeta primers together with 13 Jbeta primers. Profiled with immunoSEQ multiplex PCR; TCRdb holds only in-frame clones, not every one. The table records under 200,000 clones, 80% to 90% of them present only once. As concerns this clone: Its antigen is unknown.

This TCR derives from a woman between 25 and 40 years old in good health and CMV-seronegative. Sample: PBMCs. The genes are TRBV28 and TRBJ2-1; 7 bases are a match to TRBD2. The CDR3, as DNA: TGTGCCAGCAGTTGGTGGGACTACCTTCGCCCCCTGACTGAGCAGTTCTTC. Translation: CASSWWDYLRPLTEQFF.